The clone carrying this T cell receptor (beta chain) was picked up one time. Its antigen is currently unknown. The entry originates in a study of T cells in Graves' hyperthyroidism and ophthalmopathy. Notes on the study in general: Most thyroid clonotypes expanded above 0.001 were also detected in blood. The model predicted ophthalmopathy a median approximately 6 months before onset.

Amplification targeted TCR beta CDR3 regions from RNA transcripts. During a first-round RT-PCR of the TCR CDR3, the HTBI primer set was used. TCRdb analysed the multiplex PCR reads with MiXCR anew, one entry per CDR3 protein. The sample contains hundreds of thousands of distinct CDR3 sequences, about 43% of which appear only once. Those with hyperthyroidism were 18 to 65 years old, newly diagnosed, and ill for under 2 months. A patient was excluded if there was uncontrolled infection, other autoimmune disease, pregnancy or lactation. Per the germline V gene, CDR1 is SGHRS and CDR2 is YFSETQ. The CDR3 sequence is 15 residues long. Trimming took off 0 bases at V and 2 bases at J, with 11 bases between the two ends.

The chain combines TRBV5-1 with TRBJ1-1, with D hard to call. The sequence came from a woman aged 18 to 35 with Graves' hyperthyroidism. Sequencing was carried out using peripheral blood or thyroid tissue (not recorded which). The CDR3 bases are TGCGCCAGCAGCTTGGTCACGGCCACAAACACTGAAGCTTTCTTT. This codes for CASSLVTATNTEAFF.